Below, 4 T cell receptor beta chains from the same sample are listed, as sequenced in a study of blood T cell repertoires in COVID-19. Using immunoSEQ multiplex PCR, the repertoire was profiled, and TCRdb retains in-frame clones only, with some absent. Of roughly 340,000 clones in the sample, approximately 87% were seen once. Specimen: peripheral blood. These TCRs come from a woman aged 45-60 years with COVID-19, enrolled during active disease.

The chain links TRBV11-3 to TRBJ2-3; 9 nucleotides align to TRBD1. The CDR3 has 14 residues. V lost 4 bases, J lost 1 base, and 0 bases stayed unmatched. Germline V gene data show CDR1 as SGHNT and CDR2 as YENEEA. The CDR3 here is CASSWTGGTDTQYF. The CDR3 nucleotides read TGTGCCAGCAGCTGGACAGGGGGCACAGATACGCAGTATTTT.

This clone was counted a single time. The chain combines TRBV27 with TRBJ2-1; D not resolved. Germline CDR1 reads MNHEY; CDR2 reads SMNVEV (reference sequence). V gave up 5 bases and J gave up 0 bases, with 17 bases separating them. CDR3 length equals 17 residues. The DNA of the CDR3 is TGTGCCAGCAGTCCGTGGCAGTTTAAATCCTCCTACAATGAGCAGTTCTTC. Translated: CASSPWQFKSSYNEQFF.

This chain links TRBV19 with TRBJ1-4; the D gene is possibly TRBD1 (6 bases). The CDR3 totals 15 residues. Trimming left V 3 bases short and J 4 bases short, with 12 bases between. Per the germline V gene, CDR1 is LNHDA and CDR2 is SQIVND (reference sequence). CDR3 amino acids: CASSIGAGDNEKLFF. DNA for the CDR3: TGTGCCAGTAGTATTGGGGCAGGGGATAATGAAAAACTGTTTTTT.

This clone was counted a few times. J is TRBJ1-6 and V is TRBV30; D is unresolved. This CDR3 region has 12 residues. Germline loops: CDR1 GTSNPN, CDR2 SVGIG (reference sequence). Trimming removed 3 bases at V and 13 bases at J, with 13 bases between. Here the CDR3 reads CAWRYSTLPLHF. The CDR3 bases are TGTGCCTGGAGATATAGTACCTTGCCCCTCCACTTT.